This TCR beta chain is from a study of blood T cells in healthy people across ages. General study results and limits: The study regarded diversity estimates from one million T cells as underestimates. As age increased, TCR beta diversity per million T cells fell in a roughly linear fashion.

Using a J-beta primer mix together with a sample-barcoded 5' primer, a second PCR was run for about 6 to 11 cycles. A single record per CDR3 protein comes from TCRdb applying MiXCR to the 5' RACE reads. Of about 730,000 distinct CDR3 sequences listed, approximately 39% were seen once; the top ten hold approximately 22%. Remarks on this clonotype: Its antigen remains unidentified.

This CDR3 is 14 amino acids long. Trimming stripped 6 bases from V and 4 bases from J, with 15 bases between. In germline, CDR1 is SEHNR, CDR2 FQNEAQ (reference sequence). This TCR came from an older woman in good health. The sample consisted of blood. The V gene is TRBV7-9, the J gene TRBJ1-1, with D possibly being TRBD1 (5 bases). For the CDR3, the DNA is TGTGCCAGCAGAGATCTTTCGGGGGGCACTGAAGCTTTCTTT. This encodes CASRDLSGGTEAFF.